Presented here are 22 T cell receptor beta chains from one specimen sequenced in a study of beta chain features in type 1 diabetes. Sequencing targeted expressed TCRB transcripts, as all isolated RNA had been reverse transcribed. The method was immunoSEQ multiplex PCR; TCRdb's version includes in-frame clones alone and lacks a portion of them. The data hold around 450,000 clones, with 10% to 12% observed a single time. The sample taken for sequencing was naive CD4+ T cells from blood. Receptors originate from a woman younger than 30 in good health.

This chain connects TRBV5-1 to TRBJ2-7; TRBD1 might be the D (6 bases). V lost 0 bases, J lost 5 bases, and 9 bases lay in between. The germline gives CDR1 SGHRS, CDR2 YFSETQ. The CDR3 spans 13 residues. CDR3: CASSLDSGDEQYF. The CDR3 DNA reads as TGCGCCAGCAGCTTGGATTCAGGGGACGAGCAGTACTTC.

The V gene is TRBV14, the J gene TRBJ2-4; D unresolved. V lost 2 bases and J lost 5, with 7 bases in between. CDR3 length: 13 amino acids. Per the germline V gene, CDR1 is SGHDN and CDR2 is FVKESK. CDR3 DNA: TGTGCCAGCAGCCAAAAGGCTCAAAACATTCAGTACTTC. Residues: CASSQKAQNIQYF.

This clone has only a few counts. Written as DNA, the CDR3 is TGCGCCAGCAGCCAAGTTCCGGGTCCAGCTAACTATGGCTACACCTTC. Its translation is CASSQVPGPANYGYTF. V is TRBV4-3 and J is TRBJ1-2; D is ambiguous. V gave up 1 base and J gave up 0 bases, with 12 bases separating them. This CDR3 has 16 amino acids. Germline CDR1 LGHNA, CDR2 YSLEER.

This clone has only a few counts. This chain uses TRBV28 with TRBJ1-2, with 7 bases aligning to TRBD1. There are 16 residues in the CDR3. Germline CDR1 MDHEN, CDR2 SYDVKM. V lost 7 bases to trimming and J lost 0 bases; unmatched junction nucleotides: 11. The CDR3 sequence is CASTEPGTDPNYGYTF. The DNA for the CDR3 is TGTGCCAGCACCGAACCTGGGACAGATCCTAACTATGGCTACACCTTC.

This sequence joins TRBV18 and TRBJ1-5; the D is unclear. CDR1 is KGHSH, CDR2 LQKENI, per germline. Trimming took 3 bases from V and 0 from J, leaving 6 bases between them. This CDR3 comprises 14 residues. DNA of the CDR3: TGTGCCAGCTCACCTGGGTTTAGCAATCAGCCCCAGCATTTT. Translation: CASSPGFSNQPQHF. Full variable domain (missing parts from reference TRBV18 and TRBJ1-5): NAGVMQNPRHLVRRRGQEARLRCSPMKGHSHVYWYRQLPEEGLKFMVYLQKENIIDESGMPKERFSAEFPKEGPSILRIQQVVRGDSAAYFCASSPGFSNQPQHFGDGTRLSIL.

This clone occurred a few times. The chain has TRBV4-1 and TRBJ2-1; D ambiguous. Trimming took off 4 bases at V and 4 bases at J, with 11 bases between the two ends. From germline, CDR1 is MGHRA and CDR2 YSYEKL. The CDR3 has 14 residues. In nucleotides, the CDR3 is TGCGCCAGCAGCCGGGGAATTGGGTACAATGAGCAGTTCTTC. This codes for CASSRGIGYNEQFF.

The J gene is TRBJ2-7, the V gene TRBV14; 11 positions agree with TRBD2. V was clipped by 1 base and J by 0 bases; unmatched bases: 8. Germline loops: CDR1 SGHDN, CDR2 FVKESK. The CDR3 sequence is 18 residues long. The CDR3 region is CASSQVASGRFGSYEQYF. The CDR3 coding sequence is TGTGCCAGCAGCCAAGTGGCTAGCGGGAGGTTCGGCTCCTACGAGCAGTACTTC.

In the case of this clone: This sample also contains other DNA sequences that code for the same CDR3. This rearrangement joins TRBV9 to TRBJ2-3, with D uncertain. Trimming removed 0 bases from V and 2 bases from J, with 7 bases in between. Germline CDR1 and CDR2: SGDLS and YYNGEE. This CDR3 is 14 amino acids long. The CDR3 DNA follows: TGTGCCAGCAGCGTAGCCCCCATCACAGATACGCAGTATTTT. Translated: CASSVAPITDTQYF.

J is TRBJ2-1 and V is TRBV29-1; perhaps D is TRBD1 or TRBD2 (6 bases each). The CDR3 contains 12 residues. From germline, CDR1 is SQVTM and CDR2 ANQGSEA. V was trimmed by 4 bases and J by 13 bases, leaving 17 bases between them. Written as DNA, the CDR3 is TGCAGCGTTGGAGCCGGGGGCGGCAATCAGTTCTTC. Encoded protein: CSVGAGGGNQFF.

DNA of the CDR3: TGTGCCAGCAGTGAATCGGGTAGCTTATACGAGCAGTACTTC. As protein: CASSESGSLYEQYF. This chain uses TRBV25-1 with TRBJ2-7, with D unresolved. The CDR3 is 14 amino acids. Germline CDR1 reads MGHDK; CDR2 reads SYGVNS. Trimming took off 1 base at V and 4 bases at J, with 11 bases between the two ends.

V usage is TRBV10-3 and J usage is TRBJ2-7, with a weak D call TRBD1 (6 bases). The V end lost 3 bases, the J end lost 2 bases, and 11 bases lay between the germline ends. The germline V gene encodes CDR1 ENHRY and CDR2 SYGVKD. The CDR3 extends over 14 amino acids. CDR3 protein: CAISDRQETYEQYF. The CDR3 DNA reads as TGTGCCATCAGTGATCGACAGGAAACCTACGAGCAGTACTTC.

There are a few counts of this clone. V is TRBV7-2 and J is TRBJ2-1; 7 bases are a match to TRBD2. Trimming took 5 bases from V and 3 from J; bases not matched to a gene: 10. The CDR3 runs to 16 residues. Per germline, CDR1 SGHTA and CDR2 FQGNSA. The DNA of the CDR3 is TGTGCCAGCAGCCCCAGAGCAGCGGGAAACTACAATGAGCAGTTCTTC. Translation: CASSPRAAGNYNEQFF. Supplemented by reference TRBV7-2 and TRBJ2-1, the full variable domain reads GAGVSQSPSNKVTEKGKDVELRCDPISGHTALYWYRQSLGQGLEFLIYFQGNSAPDKSGLPSDRFSAERTGGSVSTLTIQRTQQEDSAVYLCASSPRAAGNYNEQFFGPGTRLTVL.

This clone has only a few counts. The gene calls are TRBV7-3 and TRBJ2-3; no definite D call. Germline CDR1 and CDR2: SGHTA and FQGTGA. V lost 2 bases and J lost 7, with 10 bases in between. The CDR3 runs 13 residues. CDR3 in amino acids: CASSLASLNTQYF. Written as DNA, the CDR3 is TGTGCCAGCAGCTTAGCTAGTTTAAATACGCAGTATTTT. Complete variable domain (other parts from reference TRBV7-3 and TRBJ2-3): GAGVSQTPSNKVTEKGKYVELRCDPISGHTALYWYRQSLGQGPEFLIYFQGTGAADDSGLPNDRFFAVRPEGSVSTLKIQRTERGDSAVYLCASSLASLNTQYFGPGTRLTVL.

This clone was detected a few times. This sequence joins TRBV2 and TRBJ2-3; D unclear. CDR3 length: 14 amino acids. Germline loops: CDR1 SNHLY, CDR2 FYNNEI. V shed 8 bases and J shed 0 bases, with 12 bases lying between them. CDR3 in amino acids: CASAWTSSTDTQYF. CDR3 in DNA: TGTGCCAGCGCCTGGACCTCTAGCACAGATACGCAGTATTTT.

This chain uses TRBV13 with TRBJ2-7; TRBD2 agrees at 8 bases. The CDR3 contains 16 residues. The V gene's germline CDR1 is PRHDT and CDR2 FYEKMQ (reference sequence). With V trimmed by 0 bases and J by 7 bases, 11 bases remained unmatched. The CDR3: CASSLGTGTRPIEQYF. As DNA, the CDR3 is TGTGCCAGCAGCTTAGGAACCGGGACTAGGCCTATTGAGCAGTACTTC.

The chain carries TRBV7-8 and TRBJ1-2; D is uncertain. Germline V gene sequence: CDR1 SGHVS, CDR2 FQNEAQ. Between the trimmed V and J ends, which lost 5 bases and 4 bases, there was a span of 14 bases. This CDR3 region has 14 residues. The CDR3: CASSPARQPYGYTF. CDR3 sequence (DNA): TGTGCCAGCAGCCCGGCGCGGCAGCCCTATGGCTACACCTTC. Full variable domain (missing parts from reference TRBV7-8 and TRBJ1-2): GAGVSQSPRYKVAKRGQDVALRCDPISGHVSLFWYQQALGQGPEFLTYFQNEAQLDKSGLPSDRFFAERPEGSVSTLKIQRTQQEDSAVYLCASSPARQPYGYTFGSGTRLTVV.

This clone was seen a handful of times. The chain has TRBV11-3 and TRBJ2-1; D possibly corresponds to TRBD1 (5 bases). The CDR3 is made up of 16 amino acids. Germline CDR1 is SGHNT and CDR2 is YENEEA. The germline V and J ends were trimmed by 5 bases and 0 bases, with 14 bases remaining between them. This CDR3 is CASSGTRASSYNEQFF. CDR3 nucleotide sequence: TGTGCCAGCAGCGGCACCAGGGCTAGCTCCTACAATGAGCAGTTCTTC.

This clone turned up a few times. The chain uses TRBV7-3 and TRBJ2-1; D unclear. The CDR3 is 13 residues long. The V end lost 3 bases, the J end lost 6 bases, and 9 bases lay between the germline ends. CDR1 SGHTA and CDR2 FQGTGA come from the germline V gene. The CDR3 DNA is TGTGCCAGCAGCTTGGACGTTCCCAATGAGCAGTTCTTC. It specifies CASSLDVPNEQFF.

The table lists this clone with a few counts. CDR3 bases: TGTGCCACCAGCAGAGATGCTACAGGTGGCTACACCTTC. This sequence encodes CATSRDATGGYTF. The rearrangement joins TRBV15 to TRBJ1-2; D possibly corresponds to TRBD1 (5 bases). Trimming pared 0 bases from V and 7 bases from J, leaving 9 bases between. Germline V gene data show CDR1 as LNHNV and CDR2 as YYDKDF (reference sequence). The CDR3 extends over 13 amino acids.

This clone appeared a few times. V and J are TRBV11-3 and TRBJ2-3; 7 bases line up with TRBD1. Germline CDR1 is SGHNT and CDR2 is YENEEA. The CDR3 is 14 amino acids. J was trimmed by 3 bases and V by 4 bases; bases with no gene match: 4. CDR3 sequence reads: CASSSRQGTDTQYF. The CDR3 nucleotides read TGTGCCAGCAGCTCCCGACAGGGAACAGATACGCAGTATTTT.

DNA for the CDR3: TGTGCCAGCAGCGCAACAGGACCCACCGGGGAGCTGTTTTTT. This sequence encodes CASSATGPTGELFF. The chain couples TRBV9 to TRBJ2-2, with a weak D call TRBD1 (5 bases). V shed 3 bases and J shed 4 bases, with 10 bases lying between them. Per germline, CDR1 SGDLS and CDR2 YYNGEE. The CDR3 sequence is 14 residues long.

The chain combines TRBV5-1 with TRBJ2-5, with D possibly called TRBD1 or TRBD2 (5 bases each). The CDR3 has 14 amino acids. CDR1 is SGHRS, CDR2 YFSETQ, per germline. Trimming stripped 4 bases from V and 2 bases from J, with 12 bases between. CDR3 loop: CASSNPGRQETQYF. CDR3 nucleotide sequence: TGCGCCAGCAGCAATCCGGGACGGCAAGAGACCCAGTACTTC.